This TCR beta chain derives from a study of cytomegalovirus exposure and HLA in healthy donors. Background on the study: It was reported in a later analysis that the approximately 120 validation repertoires used the same platform as the roughly 700 first-cohort repertoires.

Data came from immunoSEQ multiplex PCR; TCRdb stores just in-frame clones and leaves some out. The sample records about 56,000 clones, roughly 89% being singletons. Concerning this clone itself: Its target is unknown.

Findings of the study overall: The study put 150 or so TCR beta chains on its list as cytomegalovirus-associated.

Germline CDR1 reads SGHKS; CDR2 reads YYEKEE (reference sequence). The germline V and J ends were trimmed by 3 bases and 1 base, with 13 bases remaining between them. CDR3 length equals 15 residues. The clonotype originates from a woman between 18 and 29 years old in good health and CMV-seronegative. Sequencing was performed on PBMCs. The chain links TRBV5-5 to TRBJ1-1, with a weak D call TRBD1 (5 bases). In DNA form, the CDR3 reads TGTGCCAGCAGCTCACTACCGACAGCGAACACTGAAGCTTTCTTT. It codes for CASSSLPTANTEAFF. The full variable domain, in which reference TRBV5-5 and TRBJ1-1 provide the parts outside the CDR3, is DAGVTQSPTHLIKTRGQQVTLRCSPISGHKSVSWYQQVLGQGPQFIFQYYEKEERGRGNFPDRFSARQFPNYSSELNVNALLLGDSALYLCASSSLPTANTEAFFGQGTRLTVV.